What follows are 23 T cell receptor beta chains derived from one specimen sequenced in a study of blood T cell repertoires in COVID-19. The assay was immunoSEQ multiplex PCR, and TCRdb's table has in-frame clones only and misses some. The table lists approximately 140,000 clones, roughly 90% of them singletons. Sequencing input: peripheral blood. Receptors originate from a man aged 45-65 years with active or convalescent COVID-19.

The chain recombines TRBV28 with TRBJ2-1; a weak D match, TRBD2 (5 bases). Trimming shortened V by 6 bases and J by 2 bases, and 17 bases separated the two germline ends. This CDR3 is built from 16 residues. Germline V gene sequence: CDR1 MDHEN, CDR2 SYDVKM. The CDR3 DNA is TGTGCCAGCAGGCGCCCGGGGAGCCTGACCTACAATGAGCAGTTCTTC. Protein: CASRRPGSLTYNEQFF. The variable domain in full, completed from reference TRBV28 and TRBJ2-1, reads DVKVTQSSRYLVKRTGEKVFLECVQDMDHENMFWYRQDPGLGLRLIYFSYDVKMKEKGDIPEGYSVSREKKERFSLILESASTNQTSMYLCASRRPGSLTYNEQFFGPGTRLTVL.

The J gene is TRBJ2-7, the V gene TRBV28; 11 positions match TRBD2. CDR1 is MDHEN and CDR2 is SYDVKM in the germline V gene. The CDR3 is 13 amino acids. Germline trimming cut 7 bases from V and 4 bases from J; bases unmatched to any gene: 3. CDR3 nucleotide sequence: TGTGCCAGCATATCTAGCGGGAGGTACGAGCAGTACTTC. Translating gives CASISSGRYEQYF.

J is TRBJ1-5 and V is TRBV5-6; TRBD1 matches at 7 bases. V dropped 4 bases and J dropped 2; count of bases not matched to a gene: 12. This CDR3 contains 17 residues. Per germline, CDR1 SGHDT and CDR2 YYEEEE. The CDR3 loop is CASSLGYAQGGNQPQHF. The CDR3 DNA reads as TGTGCCAGCAGCCTGGGTTACGCGCAGGGGGGCAATCAGCCCCAGCATTTT.

The V call is TRBV7-9, the J call TRBJ1-2; D remains ambiguous. This CDR3 comprises 15 residues. Germline assignment: CDR1 SEHNR and CDR2 FQNEAQ (reference sequence). Trimming removed 6 bases from V and 6 bases from J, with 20 bases in between. CDR3 in amino acids: CASSPWTRREDGYTF. The DNA of the CDR3 is TGTGCCAGCAGTCCATGGACCCGAAGGGAGGATGGCTACACCTTC.

V gene TRBV15 combines with J gene TRBJ2-5; the match to TRBD2 covers 13 bases. The CDR3 runs to 18 residues. Trimming cost V 0 bases and J 5 bases; bases outside gene matches: 9. CDR1 and CDR2 (germline): LNHNV, YYDKDF (reference sequence). CDR3 sequence reads: CATSRDLGTSGISETQYF. The CDR3 DNA reads as TGTGCCACCAGCAGAGATCTTGGGACTAGCGGGATTTCCGAGACCCAGTACTTC.

As for this clone: The junction and the germline gene differ at one end; a read error may be behind it. V and J are TRBV19 and TRBJ1-6; tentatively, D is TRBD1 (5 bases). CDR1 LNHDA and CDR2 SQIVND come from the germline V gene (reference sequence). The CDR3 is made up of 12 amino acids. The CDR3 spells CASSNRGTKLNF. The CDR3 DNA reads TGTGCCAGTAGTAACCGGGGGACGAAGCTTAACTTT.

This clone came up once. The V call is TRBV18, the J call TRBJ2-7; TRBD1 matches 8 bases. The V segment lost 3 bases and the J segment 5 bases; nucleotides outside the gene matches: 9. CDR3 length: 15 residues. Germline V gives CDR1 KGHSH, CDR2 LQKENI. The CDR3 DNA reads as TGTGCCAGCTCACCTAGGACAGGGATTATCCACGAGCAGTACTTC. Encoded protein: CASSPRTGIIHEQYF.

The genes are TRBV12-3 or TRBV12-4 and TRBJ2-7; TRBD1 agrees at 7 bases. Germline trimming cut 10 bases from V and 4 bases from J; bases unmatched to any gene: 10. The CDR3 covers 13 residues. CDR3 in amino acids: CATRRQGTYEQYF. The DNA for the CDR3 is TGTGCCACCCGGCGACAGGGAACGTACGAGCAGTACTTC.

The chain employs TRBV5-3 and TRBJ1-2; TRBD1 is a possible D gene (5 bases). TRBV5-3 is an ORF; its function is uncertain. The CDR3 is made up of 15 amino acids. V was shortened by 1 base and J by 4 bases, with 14 bases between the two germline ends. The CDR3 DNA is TGTGCCAGAAGCTTGACGGGGGGAACACTCTATGGCTACACCTTC. Translated, it gives CARSLTGGTLYGYTF.

This clone was counted once. The chain links TRBV24-1 to TRBJ1-5; maybe TRBD1 (6 bases). The V end lost 2 bases, the J end lost 5 bases, and 12 bases lay between the germline ends. The CDR3 consists of 15 residues. Looked up from germline, CDR1 is KGHDR and CDR2 is SFDVKD. In DNA, the CDR3 is TGTGCCACCAGTGATTCTCAGGGGTCTTATCAGCCCCAGCATTTT. It is translated as CATSDSQGSYQPQHF.

The chain employs TRBV28 and TRBJ2-4; TRBD1 aligns across 10 bases. Germline CDR1 reads MDHEN; CDR2 reads SYDVKM. J lost 7 bases, V lost 8 bases, and 8 bases had no gene match. CDR3 size: 14 residues. In nucleotides, the CDR3 is TGTGCCAGCGGCCTCCCGGGACAGGGGAACATTCAGTACTTC. It translates to CASGLPGQGNIQYF. Full variable domain (missing parts from reference TRBV28 and TRBJ2-4): DVKVTQSSRYLVKRTGEKVFLECVQDMDHENMFWYRQDPGLGLRLIYFSYDVKMKEKGDIPEGYSVSREKKERFSLILESASTNQTSMYLCASGLPGQGNIQYFGAGTRLSVL.

V and J are TRBV5-1 and TRBJ2-7, with 12 nucleotides matching TRBD2. The V and J ends lost 3 bases and 3 bases, in that order; junction bases with no gene match: 4. The CDR3 consists of 15 residues. Germline V gene sequence: CDR1 SGHRS, CDR2 YFSETQ. The CDR3 region is CASSSTSGRIYEQYF. The CDR3 nucleotides are TGCGCCAGCAGCTCGACTAGCGGGAGAATCTACGAGCAGTACTTC.

The chain couples TRBV9 to TRBJ2-3; D gene ambiguous. This CDR3 is built from 15 residues. Germline CDR1 and CDR2: SGDLS and YYNGEE. V was cut by 0 bases and J by 2 bases, with 10 bases left in between. Here the CDR3 reads CASSVGSVYTDTQYF. The CDR3 DNA is TGTGCCAGCAGCGTAGGTTCAGTATACACAGATACGCAGTATTTT.

This clone was detected a few times. The chain joins TRBV14 to TRBJ1-5, with D unclear. V was cut by 2 bases and J by 5 bases, with 16 bases left in between. The CDR3 is 16 amino acids. Germline loops: CDR1 SGHDN, CDR2 FVKESK. In DNA form, the CDR3 reads TGTGCCAGCAGCCAAAAAGGCCCCCCCGGAGATCAGCCCCAGCATTTT. Translating gives CASSQKGPPGDQPQHF.

J is TRBJ2-1 and V is TRBV20-1; 11 nucleotides match TRBD2. The germline gives CDR1 DFQATT, CDR2 SNEGSKA (reference sequence). This CDR3 has 11 amino acids. CDR3 sequence: CGWTSGFEQFF. The DNA for the CDR3 is TGCGGCTGGACTAGCGGGTTTGAGCAGTTCTTC.

The V gene is TRBV6-5, the J gene TRBJ2-1, with D unresolved. From germline, CDR1 is MNHEY and CDR2 SVGAGI. CDR3 length equals 12 residues. The germline V and J ends were trimmed by 6 bases and 8 bases, with 11 bases remaining between them. The CDR3 reads CASSKQMHEQFF. CDR3 sequence (DNA): TGTGCCAGCAGCAAACAGATGCATGAGCAGTTCTTC.

The CDR3 DNA sequence: TGTGCCAGCAGCCTAGGACAGGTGGTCAATGAGCAGTTCTTC. It is translated as CASSLGQVVNEQFF. V is TRBV2 and J is TRBJ2-1; 7 positions match TRBD1. The CDR3 totals 14 residues. The germline V gene encodes CDR1 SNHLY and CDR2 FYNNEI. V shed 6 bases, J shed 6 bases, and the junction held 8 bases outside the gene matches.

The rearrangement uses TRBV3-1 (or the pseudogene TRBV3-2) and TRBJ2-7; D call uncertain. This CDR3 region has 13 residues. V was trimmed by 1 base and J by 6 bases, leaving 10 bases between them. The germline gives CDR1 LGHDT, CDR2 YNNKEL (reference sequence). The CDR3 here is CASSQVLALEQYF. The CDR3 DNA is TGTGCCAGCAGCCAAGTTCTGGCCCTCGAGCAGTACTTC.

The chain recombines TRBV25-1 with TRBJ2-1, with D possibly TRBD2 on 5 matching bases. This CDR3 has 15 residues. Germline values: CDR1 MGHDK, CDR2 SYGVNS. With 3 bases removed from V and 2 bases from J, the gap between germline ends came to 11 bases. The CDR3 here is CASSDRRGTYNEQFF. DNA of the CDR3: TGTGCCAGCAGTGATAGGCGAGGGACCTACAATGAGCAGTTCTTC.

The V gene is TRBV4-1, the J gene TRBJ2-3; 9 bases line up with TRBD1. With V trimmed by 3 bases and J by 6 bases, 10 bases remained unmatched. The CDR3 loop spans 16 amino acids. Germline V gene lookup returns CDR1 MGHRA and CDR2 YSYEKL. Here the CDR3 DNA reads TGCGCCAGCAGCCACGGGACAGGGACCGGGGCTGATACGCAGTATTTT. This codes for CASSHGTGTGADTQYF.

This clone was detected only once. V gene TRBV27 combines with J gene TRBJ1-2, with D maybe TRBD1 (6 bases). Trimming stripped 5 bases from V and 7 bases from J, with 17 bases between. This CDR3 has 14 residues. Germline CDR1 reads MNHEY; CDR2 reads SMNVEV (reference sequence). The CDR3 loop is CASSAYSLRGGYTF. The CDR3 DNA reads as TGTGCCAGCAGTGCATATTCACTCAGGGGTGGCTACACCTTC.

The chain carries TRBV30 and TRBJ2-1; the D gene is possibly TRBD2 (6 bases). The ends were cut back, 2 bases at V and 2 bases at J, with 10 bases in the middle. The CDR3 length is 14 residues. Germline V gene lookup returns CDR1 GTSNPN and CDR2 SVGIG (reference sequence). CDR3 sequence reads: CAWSSKRAYNEQFF. For the CDR3, the DNA is TGTGCCTGGAGTTCGAAGCGGGCCTACAATGAGCAGTTCTTC.

The gene calls are TRBV4-1 and TRBJ1-1; D is uncertain. Trimming pared 0 bases from V and 0 bases from J, leaving 11 bases between. Germline CDR1 and CDR2: MGHRA and YSYEKL. This CDR3 is 16 amino acids long. CDR3 residues: CASSQDSRYLNTEAFF. CDR3 DNA: TGCGCCAGCAGCCAAGATTCGCGGTACTTGAACACTGAAGCTTTCTTT.